The 23 T cell receptor beta chains below were found in one sample sequenced in a study of graft-versus-host responses after intestinal transplantation. The repertoire was sequenced with immunoSEQ multiplex PCR; TCRdb's copy has only in-frame clones and lacks some. This sample yields about 97,000 clones, of which about 93% are seen a single time; about 15% belongs to the top ten. The sample in question was PBMCs, obtained about 450 days after intestinal transplant. Receptors were obtained from a human patient who received an intestinal transplant, so some T cells may come from the graft donor.

The chain recombines TRBV10-1 with TRBJ2-7; D may be TRBD1 (6 bases). CDR1 WNHNN and CDR2 SYGVQD come from the germline V gene (reference sequence). There are 14 residues in the CDR3. The germline V and J ends were trimmed by 3 bases and 5 bases, with 14 bases remaining between them. CDR3 in amino acids: CASSDSGGKNEQYF. For the CDR3, the DNA is TGCGCCAGCAGTGATAGTGGGGGCAAGAACGAGCAGTACTTC.

V gene TRBV7-9 combines with J gene TRBJ2-7; 9 bases map to TRBD1. The CDR3 consists of 14 residues. The V gene end was trimmed by 6 bases and the J gene end by 5 bases; junction bases not matched to a gene: 8. CDR1 is SEHNR, CDR2 FQNEAQ, per germline (reference sequence). CDR3 protein: CASSPRTGVDEQYF. The DNA for the CDR3 is TGTGCCAGCAGTCCGAGGACAGGGGTCGACGAGCAGTACTTC.

The chain carries TRBV6-1 and TRBJ2-7; D is perhaps TRBD2 (5 bases). The CDR3 is made up of 15 amino acids. Trimming pared 2 bases from V and 6 bases from J, leaving 17 bases between. Germline V gene data show CDR1 as MNHNS and CDR2 as SASEGT. CDR3 loop: CASSESYLGLGEQYF. DNA for the CDR3: TGTGCCAGCAGTGAAAGCTATCTAGGACTGGGCGAGCAGTACTTC.

This clone was seen a few times. The rearrangement links TRBV10-2 to TRBJ2-7; no clear D. CDR1 and CDR2 (germline): WSHSY, SAAADI. Trimming stripped 6 bases from V and 0 bases from J, with 15 bases between. This CDR3 contains 15 residues. This CDR3 reads CASSETQKSSYEQYF. CDR3 sequence (DNA): TGCGCCAGCAGCGAGACACAGAAAAGCTCCTACGAGCAGTACTTC.

The rearrangement links TRBV10-2 to TRBJ1-2; D remains unclear. Per germline, CDR1 WSHSY and CDR2 SAAADI. The CDR3 runs 11 residues. V dropped 6 bases and J dropped 1 base, with 3 bases sitting between them. The CDR3 nucleotides are TGCGCCAGCAGGGATAACTATGGCTACACCTTC. Translated: CASRDNYGYTF.

The chain joins TRBV4-1 to TRBJ2-7; tentatively, D is TRBD1 (6 bases). CDR3 length: 15 residues. With 3 bases removed from V and 2 bases from J, the gap between germline ends came to 14 bases. Germline CDR1 reads MGHRA; CDR2 reads YSYEKL. The CDR3 loop reads CASSQQQGNPYEQYF. The CDR3 bases are TGCGCCAGCAGCCAGCAACAGGGAAACCCCTACGAGCAGTACTTC.

This chain links TRBV6-5 with TRBJ1-1; 10 bases fit TRBD1. This CDR3 is built from 15 residues. With V trimmed by 6 bases and J by 2 bases, 6 bases remained unmatched. Germline loops: CDR1 MNHEY, CDR2 SVGAGI. The chain's CDR3 is CASSRQGAANTEAFF. DNA of the CDR3: TGTGCCAGCAGCAGACAGGGGGCCGCCAACACTGAAGCTTTCTTT.

The chain combines TRBV19 with TRBJ2-7, with unresolved D. Per the germline V gene, CDR1 is LNHDA and CDR2 is SQIVND (reference sequence). This CDR3 has 14 amino acids. Trimming removed 3 bases at V and 5 bases at J, with 14 bases between. The chain's CDR3 is CASSILAYTDEQYF. The CDR3 nucleotides are TGTGCCAGTAGTATTTTGGCATACACGGACGAGCAGTACTTC.

Notes on this clone: The junction does not match germline at one end; this may be a read error. The chain uses TRBV19 and TRBJ1-1, with TRBD1 as a possible D gene (6 bases). CDR3 length: 12 amino acids. The germline V gene encodes CDR1 LNHDA and CDR2 SQIVND (reference sequence). The CDR3 nucleotides are TGTGCCAGTAGTGTAGACAGGACCGAAGCTTTCTTT. Translating gives CASSVDRTEAFF.

This clone was seen more than once but under ten times. The rearrangement joins TRBV6-5 to TRBJ1-6; a weak D match, TRBD1 (5 bases). The germline gives CDR1 MNHEY, CDR2 SVGAGI. Trimming shortened V by 4 bases and J by 11 bases, and 12 bases separated the two germline ends. The CDR3 is 13 residues long. The CDR3 coding sequence is TGTGCCAGCAGTTTTAGTGGGGGAACACCCCTCCACTTT. This gives the protein CASSFSGGTPLHF.

This clone came up once. The chain recombines TRBV6-6 with TRBJ1-1; D possibly corresponds to TRBD1 (5 bases). This CDR3 region has 13 residues. Per germline, CDR1 MNHNY and CDR2 SVGAGI (reference sequence). V was clipped by 7 bases and J by 1 base, with 10 bases between them. In nucleotides, the CDR3 is TGTGCCAGCAACCTAGGACAGAACACTGAAGCTTTCTTT. Amino acids: CASNLGQNTEAFF.

This chain connects TRBV4-1 to TRBJ2-4; 9 bases match TRBD1. This CDR3 spans 15 amino acids. Germline CDR1 reads MGHRA; CDR2 reads YSYEKL. J lost 6 bases, V lost 4 bases, and 7 bases had no gene match. The CDR3 DNA is TGCGCCAGCAGCCCCAGAGCGGGACAGGGAAACATTCAGTACTTC. This codes for CASSPRAGQGNIQYF.

This clone was recorded only once. This rearrangement joins TRBV7-8 to TRBJ2-7; no clear D. The CDR3 has 14 amino acids. Trimming removed 0 bases at V and 3 bases at J, with 9 bases between. The V gene's germline CDR1 is SGHVS and CDR2 FQNEAQ. This CDR3 reads CASSLAPGIYEQYF. The CDR3 DNA reads TGTGCCAGCAGCTTAGCTCCGGGTATCTACGAGCAGTACTTC.

V gene TRBV5-6 combines with J gene TRBJ2-7; D uncertain. The CDR3 contains 14 residues. From germline, CDR1 is SGHDT and CDR2 YYEEEE. V was cut by 1 base and J by 2 bases, with 10 bases left in between. The CDR3 nucleotides read TGTGCCAGCAGCTTGTCGGCCATTACCTACGAGCAGTACTTC. Its translation is CASSLSAITYEQYF.

This clone showed up just once. The chain carries TRBV7-6 and TRBJ2-7; no reliable D call. Deletions cut 1 base from V and 2 bases from J, with 9 bases between. CDR1 is SGHVS, CDR2 FNYEAQ, per germline. The length of the CDR3 is 14 residues. The CDR3 loop reads CASSLGSEPYEQYF. DNA for the CDR3: TGTGCCAGCAGCTTAGGTTCAGAACCCTACGAGCAGTACTTC.

CDR3 protein: CASSQAVGWPQHF. The DNA for the CDR3 is TGCGCCAGCAGCCAGGCGGTAGGGTGGCCCCAGCATTTT. J is TRBJ1-5 and V is TRBV4-1, with unresolved D. Germline CDR1 is MGHRA and CDR2 is YSYEKL. V lost 3 bases and J 9 bases, leaving 12 bases between the germline ends. The CDR3 consists of 13 residues.

This chain uses TRBV11-1 with TRBJ1-5; no clear D. CDR1 SGHAT and CDR2 FQDESV come from the germline V gene (reference sequence). This CDR3 has 14 residues. The germline V and J ends were trimmed by 1 base and 7 bases, with 11 bases remaining between them. The CDR3 spells CASSLDSVRQPQHF. The CDR3 DNA is TGTGCCAGCAGCTTAGACTCTGTCCGCCAGCCCCAGCATTTT. The full variable domain, rest sourced from reference TRBV11-1 and TRBJ1-5, is EAEVAQSPRYKITEKSQAVAFWCDPISGHATLYWYRQILGQGPELLVQFQDESVVDDSQLPKDRFSAERLKGVDSTLKIQPAELGDSAMYLCASSLDSVRQPQHFGDGTRLSIL.

This CDR3 reads CASSPLEGDEQYF. The DNA for the CDR3 is TGTGCCAGCAGCCCCCTAGAGGGGGACGAGCAGTACTTC. This rearrangement joins TRBV5-5 to TRBJ2-7; D is perhaps TRBD1 (6 bases). Trimming pared 4 bases from V and 5 bases from J, leaving 13 bases between. The CDR3 loop spans 13 amino acids. Germline CDR1 reads SGHKS; CDR2 reads YYEKEE (reference sequence).

The CDR3 DNA reads as TGCGCCAGCGCTAGTGGGGGCACAGATACGCAGTATTTT. Translating it yields CASASGGTDTQYF. The V and J genes are TRBV5-1 and TRBJ2-3, with D unresolved. V was trimmed by 7 bases and J by 1 base, leaving 10 bases between them. The V gene's germline CDR1 is SGHRS and CDR2 YFSETQ. The CDR3 length is 13 residues.

V usage is TRBV5-8 and J usage is TRBJ1-5; D might be TRBD1 (5 bases). Germline assignment: CDR1 SGHTS and CDR2 YDEGEE. V gave up 0 bases and J gave up 5 bases, with 9 bases separating them. The CDR3 spans 14 residues. The CDR3 protein is CASSLEGWDQPQHF. The CDR3 coding sequence is TGTGCCAGCAGCTTGGAGGGGTGGGATCAGCCCCAGCATTTT.

The rearrangement links TRBV6-5 to TRBJ1-1, with TRBD1 matching over 10 bases. This CDR3 region has 14 residues. Germline trimming cut 5 bases from V and 4 bases from J; bases unmatched to any gene: 4. Germline loops: CDR1 MNHEY, CDR2 SVGAGI. The CDR3 reads CASSPRTGGTEAFF. The CDR3 coding sequence is TGTGCCAGCAGTCCGAGGACAGGGGGCACTGAAGCTTTCTTT.

This rearrangement joins TRBV5-1 to TRBJ2-7; 12 bases align to TRBD1. V shed 9 bases and J 6 bases; nucleotides not matched to a gene: 13. The CDR3 covers 15 residues. Germline V gene sequence: CDR1 SGHRS, CDR2 YFSETQ. This chain's CDR3 is CATQRTGQGASEQYF. CDR3 sequence (DNA): TGCGCCACCCAAAGAACGGGACAGGGGGCTTCCGAGCAGTACTTC. The variable domain in full, completed from reference TRBV5-1 and TRBJ2-7, reads KAGVTQTPRYLIKTRGQQVTLSCSPISGHRSVSWYQQTPGQGLQFLFEYFSETQRNKGNFPGRFSGRQFSNSRSEMNVSTLELGDSALYLCATQRTGQGASEQYFGPGTRLTVT.

V usage is TRBV7-2 and J usage is TRBJ2-5; D is perhaps TRBD1 or TRBD2 (7 bases each). Germline CDR1 and CDR2: SGHTA and FQGNSA. The CDR3 sequence is 15 residues long. V was shortened by 5 bases and J by 5 bases, with 18 bases between the two germline ends. CDR3 DNA: TGTGCCAGCAGCCGGGAGGCAGGGGGTAGGGAGACCCAGTACTTC. It is translated as CASSREAGGRETQYF.